This TCR beta chain stems from a study of blood T cells in healthy people across ages. Germline V gene sequence: CDR1 MNHEY, CDR2 SVGAGI. Trimming took off 2 bases at V and 3 bases at J, with 13 bases between the two ends. CDR3 length: 15 amino acids. Together with a sample-barcoded 5' primer, a J-beta primer mix was included in a second PCR lasting roughly 6 to 12 cycles. TCRdb re-derived calls from the 5' RACE reads in MiXCR, one entry per CDR3 protein. The sample has roughly 1.7 million distinct CDR3 sequences, 34% seen once. This clonotype appeared a few times. This TCR was recovered from a woman aged 25 to 39 in good health. The specimen sequenced was blood. The genes are TRBV6-5 and TRBJ2-5; D unresolved. CDR3 region: CASSYVGRPEETQYF. CDR3 sequence (DNA): TGTGCCAGCAGTTACGTGGGCAGACCAGAAGAGACCCAGTACTTC.